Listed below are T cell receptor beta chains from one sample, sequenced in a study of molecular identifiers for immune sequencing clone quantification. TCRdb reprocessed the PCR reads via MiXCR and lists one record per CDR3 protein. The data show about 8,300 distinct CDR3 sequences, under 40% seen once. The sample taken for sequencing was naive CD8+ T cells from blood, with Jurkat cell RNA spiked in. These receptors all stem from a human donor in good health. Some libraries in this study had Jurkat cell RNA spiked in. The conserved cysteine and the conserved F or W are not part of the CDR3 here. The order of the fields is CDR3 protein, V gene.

CDR3: ASTLPANQEPQF
V: TRBV23-1

CDR3: ANSTGELAPGELF
V: TRBV2

CDR3: ASSQAPSSEQC
V: TRBV4-3

CDR3: ASSAGTSGSWIETQY
V: TRBV4-1

CDR3: ASSYLTVTDTQY
V: TRBV6-2/TRBV6-3

CDR3: ASSKGGNQPQH
V: TRBV6-1

CDR3: ASSPSGRTDTQY
V: TRBV7-8

CDR3: ASSPWGKAEAF
V: TRBV2

CDR3: ASSEHRALDTQY
V: TRBV25-1

CDR3: SSSVGVRGGQETQY
V: TRBV9

CDR3: ASSILLQGDGKYSTDTQY
V: TRBV7-9

CDR3: ASSLLGRSGNTIY
V: TRBV6-5

CDR3: ASSPITTGVAGELF
V: TRBV28

CDR3: ASSVEGGPTGRLNTEAF
V: TRBV9

CDR3: ASSVGLSTDTLY
V: TRBV9

CDR3: ASSQEVTGGETQY
V: TRBV4-2